These T cell receptor beta chains were read from a single sample in a study of control samples from healthy donors and cancer patients. Profiled with immunoSEQ multiplex PCR; TCRdb holds only in-frame clones, not every one. The sample records 45,000 to 60,000 clones, 85% to 95% being singletons. Specimen: blood. All receptors derive from a man younger than 40 in good health. CDR3s include the opening cysteine and the closing phenylalanine or tryptophan. The D gene is left open where the match is weak. A clone size is listed for some rows: how often the clone was seen (once, few, many), or a class if it is expanded.

clone_size	v_call	d_call	j_call	cdr3_aa	cdr3_nt
.	TRBV2	.	TRBJ1-5	CASSWRPYSNQPQHF	TGTGCCAGCAGTTGGCGGCCATATAGCAATCAGCCCCAGCATTTT
once	TRBV27	.	TRBJ2-2	CASSYLGELFF	TGTGCCAGCAGTTATCTCGGGGAGCTGTTTTTT
.	TRBV19	.	TRBJ1-5	CAGGPFTGPQNQPQHF	TGTGCCGGTGGGCCCTTTACAGGCCCCCAAAATCAGCCCCAGCATTTT
.	TRBV28	.	TRBJ2-3	CASKGSLTDTQYF	TGTGCCAGCAAGGGCAGCCTCACAGATACGCAGTATTTT
.	TRBV30	TRBD1	TRBJ2-2	CAWSPAGTANTGELFF	TGTGCCTGGAGTCCAGCCGGGACAGCGAACACCGGGGAGCTGTTTTTT
.	TRBV28	TRBD1	TRBJ2-5	CASSSQDREQETQYF	TGTGCCAGCAGTTCCCAGGACAGGGAACAAGAGACCCAGTACTTC
.	TRBV6-2/TRBV6-3	.	TRBJ2-7	CASSYSGPGGYEQYF	TGTGCCAGCAGTTACTCGGGGCCGGGTGGATACGAGCAGTACTTC
.	TRBV28	.	TRBJ1-5	CATIKNREGGNQPQHF	TGTGCCACCATAAAGAACAGGGAGGGGGGCAATCAGCCCCAGCATTTT
.	TRBV28	TRBD2	TRBJ2-7	CASSLFGGDEQYF	TGTGCCAGCAGTTTATTTGGGGGGGACGAGCAGTACTTC
.	TRBV28	TRBD2	TRBJ2-1	CASSLLISSGSSYNEQFF	TGTGCCAGCAGTTTACTGATAAGTAGCGGGAGCTCCTACAATGAGCAGTTCTTC
.	TRBV12-5	.	TRBJ1-2	CASGLTGVYGYTF	TGTGCTAGTGGTTTAACGGGAGTCTATGGCTACACCTTC
.	TRBV24-1	.	TRBJ2-5	CATARDGLKETQYF	TGTGCCACCGCCCGGGACGGCCTGAAAGAGACCCAGTACTTC
.	TRBV7-2	.	TRBJ2-3	CASSSRPGLLTDTQYF	TGTGCCAGCAGCTCCCGACCGGGACTTCTCACAGATACGCAGTATTTT
once	TRBV6-5	TRBD1	TRBJ2-7	CASRRGAGGAYEQYF	TGTGCCAGCAGGAGGGGGGCAGGGGGCGCCTACGAGCAGTACTTC
.	TRBV4-3	.	TRBJ2-2	CASSQESNTGELFF	TGCGCCAGCAGCCAAGAATCGAACACCGGGGAGCTGTTTTTT
.	TRBV5-4	.	TRBJ2-1	CASSLGWSSVLEQFF	TGTGCCAGCAGCTTGGGTTGGTCTAGCGTACTTGAGCAGTTCTTC
.	TRBV30	.	TRBJ1-2	CAWRVGGARGYTF	TGTGCCTGGAGGGTAGGGGGGGCGCGGGGCTACACCTTC
.	TRBV4-1	TRBD2	TRBJ2-3	CASSFSGSSTDTQYF	TGCGCCAGCAGTTTTAGCGGGTCTAGCACAGATACGCAGTATTTT
.	TRBV11-2	TRBD2	TRBJ2-1	CASSFGLAAIFSSYNEQFF	TGTGCCAGCAGCTTTGGACTAGCTGCTATTTTCAGCTCCTACAATGAGCAGTTCTTC
once	TRBV24-1	.	TRBJ1-6	CATAGFSGGFRSPLHF	TGTGCCACCGCCGGATTCTCCGGGGGATTTCGGTCACCCCTCCACTTT
.	TRBV24-1	.	TRBJ1-2	CATSDLQGDGYGYTF	TGTGCCACCAGTGATTTGCAGGGAGACGGCTATGGCTACACCTTC
.	TRBV5-6	.	TRBJ2-5	CASSTQTGGETQYF	TGTGCCAGCAGCACCCAGACAGGTGGGGAGACCCAGTACTTC
.	TRBV14	.	TRBJ1-1	CASSLQAWNTEAFF	TGTGCCAGCAGCCTACAGGCATGGAACACTGAAGCTTTCTTT
.	TRBV6-1	.	TRBJ2-7	CASSEARRDISF	TGTGCCAGCAGTGAAGCGCGAAGGGACATAAGCTTC
.	TRBV9	.	TRBJ2-2	CASSVSGSTGELFF	TGTGCCAGCAGCGTATCTGGGTCCACCGGGGAGCTGTTTTTT
few	TRBV28	.	TRBJ1-1	CASSVPTREAFF	TGTGCCAGCAGTGTTCCCACAAGAGAAGCTTTCTTT
.	TRBV7-9	TRBD1	TRBJ2-1	CASSFGQGFNNEQFF	TGTGCCAGCAGCTTTGGACAGGGCTTCAACAATGAGCAGTTCTTC